The 22 T cell receptor beta chains below come from one sample, sequenced in a study of T cell changes during pregnancy in multiple sclerosis (dated by TCRdb to between 2019 and 2020). The library was obtained by the immunoSEQ multiplex PCR assay. TCRdb took over this immuneACCESS table, retaining in-frame rearrangements with V and J assigned. Such tables are incomplete; in checked studies, under half of the missing clones stem from an unresolved V gene, and the remainder is unexplained. The sample records roughly 100,000 clones, about 90% of which are singletons. The top ten clonotypes cover roughly 1.6% of the sample. This specimen was peripheral blood, taken before pregnancy. The receptors come from a female donor with multiple sclerosis, enrolled in a pregnancy study.

Concerning this clone: Within the sample, other DNA sequences also encode this same CDR3. The V gene is TRBV7-9, the J gene TRBJ2-5; 14 nucleotides match TRBD2. This CDR3 spans 15 amino acids. With V trimmed by 4 bases and J by 5 bases, 3 bases remained unmatched. Germline values: CDR1 SEHNR, CDR2 FQNEAQ (reference sequence). The CDR3 here is CASSWGLAGVETQYF. The CDR3, as DNA: TGTGCCAGCAGCTGGGGACTAGCGGGAGTGGAGACCCAGTACTTC.

The rearrangement links TRBV6-1 to TRBJ1-5; D possibly corresponds to TRBD1 (5 bases). The germline V and J ends were trimmed by 4 bases and 6 bases, with 13 bases remaining between them. Germline V CDR1 and CDR2: MNHNS, SASEGT. The CDR3 consists of 14 residues. The CDR3 nucleotides read TGTGCCAGCAGTGGGGGGGGTGAGGCTCAGCCCCAGCATTTT. Translated: CASSGGGEAQPQHF.

The V and J genes are TRBV30 and TRBJ2-7; TRBD2 might be the D (6 bases). Germline CDR1 and CDR2: GTSNPN and SVGIG (reference sequence). The germline V and J ends were trimmed by 2 bases and 4 bases, with 15 bases remaining between them. There are 14 residues in the CDR3. CDR3 amino acids: CAWSLGGMSYEQYF. DNA for the CDR3: TGTGCCTGGAGTTTGGGCGGGATGTCGTACGAGCAGTACTTC.

This clone was seen more than once but under ten times. The CDR3 DNA reads TGTGCCAGCAGCTTAGCTCCCCGGGACTCCTACAATGAGCAGTTCTTC. Protein product: CASSLAPRDSYNEQFF. The chain has TRBV7-8 and TRBJ2-1; D is perhaps TRBD2 (5 bases). Germline CDR1 SGHVS, CDR2 FQNEAQ. The V gene lost 0 bases and the J gene lost 0 bases, with 9 bases spanning the gap. CDR3 length: 16 amino acids.

The rearrangement uses TRBV27 and TRBJ2-2; the D gene is possibly TRBD2 (6 bases). The germline gives CDR1 MNHEY, CDR2 SMNVEV (reference sequence). V was pared by 6 bases and J by 7 bases, with 12 bases between. The CDR3 loop spans 13 amino acids. CDR3 amino acids: CASSLEGYGELFF. CDR3 coding DNA: TGTGCCAGCAGCCTGGAGGGCTACGGGGAGCTGTTTTTT.

This clone has a single count. This chain connects TRBV19 to TRBJ2-7, with 9 bases that match TRBD2. This CDR3 comprises 15 residues. Germline values: CDR1 LNHDA, CDR2 SQIVND (reference sequence). V shed 5 bases, J shed 0 bases, and the junction held 5 bases outside the gene matches. The CDR3 spells CASSVLAGSSYEQYF. The CDR3 bases are TGTGCCAGTAGTGTACTAGCGGGTTCCTCCTACGAGCAGTACTTC. The full variable domain, rest sourced from reference TRBV19 and TRBJ2-7, is DGGITQSPKYLFRKEGQNVTLSCEQNLNHDAMYWYRQDPGQGLRLIYYSQIVNDFQKGDIAEGYSVSREKKESFPLTVTSAQKNPTAFYLCASSVLAGSSYEQYFGPGTRLTVT.

This chain uses TRBV4-3 with TRBJ2-3; tentatively, D is TRBD2 (5 bases). The CDR3 sequence is 15 residues long. Trimming stripped 0 bases from V and 0 bases from J, with 7 bases between. Per germline, CDR1 LGHNA and CDR2 YSLEER. The CDR3 coding sequence is TGCGCCAGCAGCCAAGATTGGACTAGCACAGATACGCAGTATTTT. Translated: CASSQDWTSTDTQYF.

A note on this clone: Additional DNA sequences in this sample encode the identical CDR3. The V call is TRBV4-3, the J call TRBJ2-7, with TRBD1 as a possible D gene (5 bases). CDR1 and CDR2 from the germline V gene are LGHNA and YSLEER. Trimming stripped 3 bases from V and 6 bases from J, with 12 bases between. The CDR3 is 13 amino acids. The CDR3 region is CASSQGPVGEQYF. The CDR3 coding sequence is TGCGCCAGCAGCCAGGGGCCCGTCGGCGAGCAGTACTTC.

The rearrangement joins TRBV6-5 to TRBJ1-3, with a possible D match to TRBD1 (6 bases). The CDR3 is made up of 15 amino acids. Germline V gives CDR1 MNHEY, CDR2 SVGAGI. The ends were cut back, 3 bases at V and 2 bases at J, with 11 bases in the middle. CDR3 sequence reads: CASSYDRSPGNTIYF. The CDR3 nucleotides are TGTGCCAGCAGTTATGACAGGTCCCCTGGAAACACCATATATTTT.

The chain couples TRBV7-9 to TRBJ2-1, with D possibly matching TRBD1 (5 bases). The CDR3 consists of 16 residues. V lost 5 bases to trimming and J lost 4 bases, with 18 bases between them. Germline lookup yields CDR1 SEHNR and CDR2 FQNEAQ (reference sequence). The CDR3 sequence is CASSPRSGGAYNEQFF. The CDR3 nucleotides are TGTGCCAGCAGCCCTCGGTCCGGTGGGGCTTACAATGAGCAGTTCTTC.

This clone was detected a few times. This chain links TRBV5-4 with TRBJ1-1; D call uncertain. From germline, CDR1 is SGHNT and CDR2 YYREEE (reference sequence). The CDR3 runs 13 residues. V lost 2 bases, J lost 1 base, and 6 bases lay in between. The DNA of the CDR3 is TGTGCCAGCAGCTTCGGTACGAACACTGAAGCTTTCTTT. It is translated as CASSFGTNTEAFF.

This clone was counted a single time. This chain joins TRBV5-1 and TRBJ1-1; D uncertain. V was cut by 7 bases and J by 0 bases, with 13 bases left in between. The CDR3 extends over 14 amino acids. Per germline, CDR1 SGHRS and CDR2 YFSETQ. CDR3 sequence: CASSRGELNTEAFF. The DNA of the CDR3 is TGCGCCAGCTCCCGCGGGGAGTTGAACACTGAAGCTTTCTTT.

The V call is TRBV6-4, the J call TRBJ2-1; 13 positions agree with TRBD2. V gave up 1 base and J gave up 7 bases; unmatched junction bases: 4. This CDR3 has 16 amino acids. Germline assignment: CDR1 MRHNA and CDR2 SNTAGT. The CDR3 sequence: CASSDLGTSGTNEQFF. CDR3 nucleotides: TGTGCCAGCAGTGACTTAGGGACTAGCGGGACAAATGAGCAGTTCTTC.

The genes are TRBV5-4 and TRBJ2-2; the D gene is possibly TRBD1 (6 bases). Deletions cut 4 bases from V and 8 bases from J, with 9 bases between. The length of the CDR3 is 12 residues. Germline values: CDR1 SGHNT, CDR2 YYREEE (reference sequence). CDR3 loop: CASSPGQGELFF. The DNA of the CDR3 is TGTGCCAGCAGCCCTGGACAGGGGGAGCTGTTTTTT. The variable domain in full, with the rest retrieved from reference TRBV5-4 and TRBJ2-2, is ETGVTQSPTHLIKTRGQQVTLRCSSQSGHNTVSWYQQALGQGPQFIFQYYREEENGRGNFPPRFSGLQFPNYSSELNVNALELDDSALYLCASSPGQGELFFGEGSRLTVL.

This chain joins TRBV15 and TRBJ2-7, with a possible D match to TRBD2 (6 bases). The CDR3 spans 13 residues. V was pared by 6 bases and J by 3 bases, with 12 bases between. Germline lookup yields CDR1 LNHNV and CDR2 YYDKDF (reference sequence). The CDR3 DNA follows: TGTGCCACCAGGGCTCCGGGGGTCTACGAGCAGTACTTC. Encoded protein: CATRAPGVYEQYF.

The V gene is TRBV9, the J gene TRBJ1-1; the D is unclear. Trimming took off 4 bases at V and 11 bases at J, with 12 bases between the two ends. The CDR3 runs 11 residues. The germline V gene encodes CDR1 SGDLS and CDR2 YYNGEE. For the CDR3, the DNA is TGTGCCAGCAGCCCCCTGGTGAGCGCTTTCTTT. It specifies CASSPLVSAFF.

The chain couples TRBV5-1 to TRBJ2-4; 12 bases line up with TRBD2. Unmatched junction bases numbered 5, after V lost 4 bases and J lost 6 bases. This CDR3 comprises 15 residues. In germline, CDR1 is SGHRS, CDR2 YFSETQ. In nucleotides, the CDR3 is TGCGCCAGCAGCGCCCTAGCGGGGGGGGGAAACATTCAGTACTTC. Translated: CASSALAGGGNIQYF.

This clone has just one count. This chain uses TRBV11-1 with TRBJ1-1, with unresolved D. This CDR3 is built from 14 residues. Trimming removed 4 bases from V and 0 bases from J, with 9 bases in between. Per the germline V gene, CDR1 is SGHAT and CDR2 is FQDESV (reference sequence). The DNA for the CDR3 is TGTGCCAGCAGCTCCCGAGTACTGAACACTGAAGCTTTCTTT. It specifies CASSSRVLNTEAFF. The full variable domain, its missing parts supplied by reference TRBV11-1 and TRBJ1-1, is EAEVAQSPRYKITEKSQAVAFWCDPISGHATLYWYRQILGQGPELLVQFQDESVVDDSQLPKDRFSAERLKGVDSTLKIQPAELGDSAMYLCASSSRVLNTEAFFGQGTRLTVV.

CDR3: CASSRSGTGGLGEQFF. The DNA of the CDR3 is TGCGCCAGCAGCCGGTCCGGGACAGGGGGACTAGGGGAGCAGTTCTTC. The chain joins TRBV4-1 to TRBJ2-1; 11 nucleotides line up with TRBD1. The CDR3 contains 16 residues. Germline trimming cut 4 bases from V and 10 bases from J; bases unmatched to any gene: 12. Looked up from germline, CDR1 is MGHRA and CDR2 is YSYEKL.

V is TRBV14 and J is TRBJ2-1, with D perhaps matching TRBD1 (6 bases). Trimming took 2 bases from V and 2 from J, leaving 7 bases between them. This CDR3 region has 14 residues. Looked up from germline, CDR1 is SGHDN and CDR2 is FVKESK. This CDR3 reads CASSQQGTYNEQFF. CDR3 DNA: TGTGCCAGCAGCCAACAGGGGACCTACAATGAGCAGTTCTTC.

The chain couples TRBV11-1 to TRBJ2-5, with a tentative D call TRBD1 (5 bases). The V gene's germline CDR1 is SGHAT and CDR2 FQDESV (reference sequence). The CDR3 runs 14 residues. Trimming removed 1 base from V and 4 bases from J, with 10 bases in between. CDR3 in amino acids: CASSLDQGGETQYF. The CDR3 DNA reads as TGTGCCAGCAGCTTAGACCAGGGCGGAGAGACCCAGTACTTC.

V and J are TRBV7-8 and TRBJ2-1; 10 bases agree with TRBD2. The CDR3 loop spans 16 amino acids. Germline trimming cut 5 bases from V and 10 bases from J; bases unmatched to any gene: 14. Germline CDR1 is SGHVS and CDR2 is FQNEAQ. For the CDR3, the DNA is TGTGCCAGCAGCGTCAGCGGGGGGGCTAACGGGGAGGAGCAGTTCTTC. Translated, it gives CASSVSGGANGEEQFF.